Listed below are T cell receptor beta chains from one sample, sequenced in a study of blood T cell repertoires in COVID-19. TCRdb's table, derived via immunoSEQ multiplex PCR, lists solely in-frame clones and lacks some. This sample has hundreds of thousands of clones, with around nine tenths found just once. Sequencing was performed on peripheral blood. All receptors derive from a woman between 50 and 59 years old with active or convalescent COVID-19. CDR3s include the opening cysteine and the closing phenylalanine or tryptophan. Fields, in order: V gene, J gene, clone size, D gene, CDR3 length, CDR3 DNA, CDR3 protein. D genes are given only for firm matches. Part of the rows lack a size; the others show once, few, many or a class for expanded clones.

TRBV7-2	TRBJ2-3	NA	NA	15	TGTGCCAGCAGCCAGTGGAGAACTAGCACAGATACGCAGTATTTT	CASSQWRTSTDTQYF
TRBV3-1/TRBV3-2	TRBJ1-3	NA	TRBD1	16	TGTGCCAGCAGCCAAGACAGGGACAGGGGAAGAAACACCATATATTTT	CASSQDRDRGRNTIYF
TRBV19	TRBJ2-5	NA	TRBD1	15	TGTGCCAGTAGTATCCGACAGGGGGAATGGGAGACCCAGTACTTC	CASSIRQGEWETQYF
TRBV4-3	TRBJ2-1	NA	TRBD2	20	TGCGCCAGCAGCCATTCCCCGGGACTAGCGGGAAGGAGCTCCTACAATGAGCAGTTCTTC	CASSHSPGLAGRSSYNEQFF
TRBV7-9	TRBJ1-2	NA	NA	15	TGTGCCAGCAGCCAAAATTACAGGGAGAACTATGGCTACACCTTC	CASSQNYRENYGYTF
TRBV27	TRBJ2-2	NA	TRBD1	14	TGTGCCAGCGCTTACCAGACAGGGACCGGGGAGCTGTTTTTT	CASAYQTGTGELFF
TRBV12-3/TRBV12-4	TRBJ2-7	once	NA	12	TGTGCCAGCAGTGCGGGCGGGCGCGAGCAGTACTTC	CASSAGGREQYF
TRBV7-3	TRBJ1-1	NA	TRBD1	15	TGTGCCAGCAGCTCCTGGGACAGGGTGGGAACTGAAGCTTTCTTT	CASSSWDRVGTEAFF
TRBV30	TRBJ1-1	NA	NA	11	TGTGCCGGGAGGGCACAGGGCAGAGCTTTCTTT	CAGRAQGRAFF
TRBV28	TRBJ2-3	NA	NA	12	TGTGCCAGCAGTTTTAACTCCTATACGCAGTATTTT	CASSFNSYTQYF